What follows are 17 T cell receptor beta chains derived from one specimen sequenced in a study of cytomegalovirus exposure and HLA in healthy donors. PCR primers comprised 60 Vbeta and 13 Jbeta primers. Profiled with immunoSEQ multiplex PCR; TCRdb holds only in-frame clones, not every one. The profile shows 97,000 or so clones, around 78% of them singletons. The sequenced sample was PBMCs. These receptors originate from a middle-aged man in good health and CMV-seronegative.

The chain joins TRBV11-1 to TRBJ2-1, with 11 positions matching TRBD2. The CDR3 contains 16 residues. The germline V gene has CDR1 SGHAT and CDR2 FQDESV (reference sequence). The V segment lost 6 bases and the J segment 0 bases; nucleotides outside the gene matches: 4. CDR3 coding DNA: TGTGCCAGCAGGTCGACTAGCGGGGACTCCTACAATGAGCAGTTCTTC. Protein product: CASRSTSGDSYNEQFF.

The rearrangement uses TRBV7-2 and TRBJ1-2, with 12 bases that match TRBD1. The V gene's germline CDR1 is SGHTA and CDR2 FQGNSA. The length of the CDR3 is 15 residues. With 3 bases clipped from V and 7 bases from J, the junction kept 6 bases outside the gene matches. The CDR3 spells CASSFPGTGGTGYTF. In nucleotides, the CDR3 is TGTGCCAGCAGCTTCCCCGGGACAGGGGGCACTGGCTACACCTTC.

The rearrangement links TRBV5-4 to TRBJ2-7; D ambiguous. The V gene lost 3 bases and the J gene lost 5 bases, with 21 bases spanning the gap. The CDR3 spans 16 residues. Germline CDR1 is SGHNT and CDR2 is YYREEE (reference sequence). Here the CDR3 reads CASSSNGWAFLDEQYF. For the CDR3, the DNA is TGTGCCAGCAGCTCCAACGGCTGGGCATTCCTGGACGAGCAGTACTTC.

The rearrangement links TRBV6-4 to TRBJ2-3; TRBD2 matches 8 bases. V gave up 2 bases and J gave up 4 bases; unmatched junction bases: 8. The CDR3 extends over 16 amino acids. Germline V CDR1 and CDR2: MRHNA, SNTAGT. Here the CDR3 reads CASSDTGGGPADTQYF. CDR3 sequence (DNA): TGTGCCAGCAGTGACACAGGCGGGGGGCCGGCAGATACGCAGTATTTT.

This sequence joins TRBV10-3 and TRBJ1-2, with TRBD1 as a possible D gene (5 bases). Trimming removed 0 bases from V and 2 bases from J, with 10 bases in between. The germline CDR1 and CDR2 sequences are ENHRY and SYGVKD. CDR3 length equals 15 residues. The CDR3 nucleotides read TGTGCCATCAGTGAGTCTTTTGACAGAAACTATGGCTACACCTTC. As protein: CAISESFDRNYGYTF.

V gene TRBV7-9 combines with J gene TRBJ2-5; the D gene is possibly TRBD2 (6 bases). The J call may be mistaken, given a closer DNA end match to TRBJ2-7. CDR1 and CDR2 from the germline V gene are SEHNR and FQNEAQ (reference sequence). The CDR3 runs to 12 residues. CDR3 loop: CASRTGGYEQYF. CDR3 sequence (DNA): TGTGCCAGCAGGACCGGGGGTTACGAGCAGTACTTC.

CDR3 loop: CASSPRQGGLNTEAFF. The CDR3 DNA reads as TGTGCCAGCTCACCCAGACAGGGGGGGTTGAACACTGAAGCTTTCTTT. The chain employs TRBV18 and TRBJ1-1; 9 bases agree with TRBD1. The germline V gene encodes CDR1 KGHSH and CDR2 LQKENI. The CDR3 extends over 16 amino acids. V lost 3 bases, J lost 0 bases, and 5 bases stayed unmatched.

The chain joins TRBV27 to TRBJ1-2; D is possibly TRBD1 (6 bases). This CDR3 has 17 residues. V gave up 6 bases and J gave up 4 bases, with 24 bases separating them. The germline V gene has CDR1 MNHEY and CDR2 SMNVEV (reference sequence). The CDR3 loop reads CASRRLDRSYSGYGYTF. The CDR3 nucleotides read TGTGCCAGCAGACGACTGGACAGAAGCTACAGTGGCTATGGCTACACCTTC.

The rearrangement joins TRBV10-3 to TRBJ2-7; the D gene is possibly TRBD1 (6 bases). CDR3 length equals 15 residues. Germline V gene sequence: CDR1 ENHRY, CDR2 SYGVKD. Deletions cut 2 bases from V and 2 bases from J, with 13 bases between. This CDR3 is CAISERLPGAYEQYF. In nucleotides, the CDR3 is TGTGCCATCAGTGAGCGACTCCCAGGGGCCTACGAGCAGTACTTC.

This clone was seen a few times. The chain is built from TRBV13 and TRBJ2-5; 10 bases map to TRBD1. Looked up from germline, CDR1 is PRHDT and CDR2 is FYEKMQ (reference sequence). Trimming cost V 5 bases and J 2 bases; bases outside gene matches: 5. The length of the CDR3 is 15 residues. CDR3 protein: CASSRRDRGQETQYF. Here the CDR3 DNA reads TGTGCCAGCAGCAGACGGGACAGGGGACAAGAGACCCAGTACTTC.

The chain employs TRBV19 and TRBJ2-1; perhaps TRBD2 as D (5 bases). Germline CDR1 reads LNHDA; CDR2 reads SQIVND (reference sequence). V was clipped by 3 bases and J by 0 bases, with 9 bases between them. The CDR3 sequence is 15 residues long. CDR3 bases: TGTGCCAGTAGTATTGAGGGTTTCTCCTACAATGAGCAGTTCTTC. Protein: CASSIEGFSYNEQFF.

The V call is TRBV7-9, the J call TRBJ2-3; 7 bases are a match to TRBD2. The germline gives CDR1 SEHNR, CDR2 FQNEAQ (reference sequence). The length of the CDR3 is 15 residues. V was pared by 5 bases and J by 3 bases, with 8 bases of the junction left unmatched. The chain's CDR3 is CASSAGVSRTDTQYF. For the CDR3, the DNA is TGTGCCAGCAGCGCGGGAGTCAGTAGGACAGATACGCAGTATTTT.

V gene TRBV6-4 combines with J gene TRBJ2-7; D might be TRBD2 (6 bases). Deletions cut 3 bases from V and 6 bases from J, with 21 bases between. The CDR3 has 16 residues. Germline V CDR1 and CDR2: MRHNA, SNTAGT. As DNA, the CDR3 is TGTGCCAGCAGTGAGTCGCGGCTAGCTCGGGAGTGCGAGCAGTACTTC. Translating it yields CASSESRLARECEQYF.

This chain connects TRBV9 to TRBJ2-1; 10 positions match TRBD2. Losses at the gene ends were 3 bases for V and 4 bases for J; bases not matched to a gene: 1. Germline V CDR1 and CDR2: SGDLS, YYNGEE. The CDR3 loop spans 14 amino acids. For the CDR3, the DNA is TGTGCCAGCAGCGAGCGGGGGGGTTACAATGAGCAGTTCTTC. Its protein is CASSERGGYNEQFF.

The chain links TRBV27 to TRBJ1-5, with a weak D call TRBD1 (5 bases). The CDR3 is 14 residues long. CDR1 is MNHEY and CDR2 is SMNVEV in the germline V gene (reference sequence). The V and J ends lost 8 bases and 3 bases respectively, with 14 bases between them. CDR3 DNA sequence: TGTGCCAGCCGACTCGACAGATCCAATCAGCCCCAGCATTTT. This gives the protein CASRLDRSNQPQHF.

This rearrangement joins TRBV11-2 to TRBJ1-2; perhaps TRBD1 as D (6 bases). The CDR3 sequence is 13 residues long. Germline V gene sequence: CDR1 SGHAT, CDR2 FQNNGV. V lost 5 bases, J lost 4 bases, and 11 bases lay in between. This CDR3 reads CASSHEGVYGYTF. The CDR3 DNA sequence: TGTGCCAGCAGCCATGAGGGGGTCTATGGCTACACCTTC.

The chain combines TRBV21-1 with TRBJ2-7; TRBD2, the D gene given by the table, was not confirmed from the DNA. TRBV21-1 is flagged as a pseudogene. The CDR3 is 14 amino acids. The CDR3 is CASSKEEDSYEQYF. The CDR3 DNA reads as TGTGCCAGCAGCAAAGAGGAGGACTCCTACGAGCAGTACTTC.